A single sample gave rise to the 14 T cell receptor beta chains below, sequenced in a study of tumor-infiltrating lymphocytes in primary liver carcinoma. The input was approximately 0.45 ug total RNA; TCR beta cDNA was made from it with a constant-region primer. Libraries for TCR beta were built through three nested multiplex PCR rounds, which together made up a slightly modified ARM-PCR procedure. The two initial PCR rounds, nine to eleven cycles each, used TRBV1-TRBV30 forward and C-beta reverse primers. MiXCR, applied by TCRdb to the multiplex PCR reads, yields one record per CDR3 protein. The sample has fewer than 85,000 distinct CDR3 sequences; 69% are singletons. Taking about 19-32 mg of unsorted bulk tissue, the authors co-extracted RNA and DNA. What was sequenced was tumor-adjacent normal liver tissue. The receptor set was obtained from a man between 40 and 49 years old with primary liver carcinoma and hepatitis B virus infection.

Note on this clonotype: In this CDR3 the conserved last residue, phenylalanine or tryptophan, is missing, so a read error is likely. It is unclear where the CDR3 begins or ends on the DNA, so no DNA is shown, and the CDR3 is as TCRdb lists it. The chain couples TRBV5-4 to TRBJ2-7. The CDR3 spans 16 amino acids, including both terminal residues. Germline CDR1 SGHNT, CDR2 YYREEE (reference sequence). The CDR3 sequence: CASSVAGRRSSYEQHL.

J is TRBJ2-1 and V is TRBV11-1; D perhaps matches TRBD2 (7 bases). Germline V lookup: CDR1 SGHAT, CDR2 FQDESV (reference sequence). The V gene lost 10 bases and the J gene lost 6 bases, with 22 bases spanning the gap. The length of the CDR3 is 15 residues. CDR3 sequence (DNA): TGTGCCAACAGGGAGGGGACAAACCTATCCAATGAGCAGTTCTTC. It translates to CANREGTNLSNEQFF.

Regarding this clonotype: One end of the junction is discordant with germline, which a read error may explain. The chain's CDR3 is CASSYHGTGGELFF. The CDR3 nucleotides are TGTGCAAGCAGTTACCACGGAACAGGAGGGGAGCTGTTTTTT. The V and J genes are TRBV6-5 and TRBJ2-2, with a weak D call TRBD1 (5 bases). CDR1 and CDR2 from the germline V gene are MNHEY and SVGAGI. The CDR3 has 14 residues.

The chain recombines TRBV11-2 with TRBJ2-1; D perhaps matches TRBD2 (7 bases). The CDR3 consists of 16 residues. From germline, CDR1 is SGHAT and CDR2 FQNNGV. The germline V and J ends were trimmed by 4 bases and 15 bases, with 28 bases remaining between them. The CDR3 is CASSYSSTRGRGGGFF. CDR3 DNA sequence: TGTGCCAGCAGCTACTCTTCGACTAGGGGGAGGGGAGGTGGGTTCTTC.

The chain links TRBV6-1 to TRBJ1-5, with 9 bases that match TRBD1. CDR3 length equals 15 residues. Germline V lookup: CDR1 MNHNS, CDR2 SASEGT. Unmatched junction bases numbered 9, after V lost 5 bases and J lost 7 bases. The chain's CDR3 is CASSNVDRGGQPQHF. The CDR3, as DNA: TGTGCCAGCAGTAACGTGGACAGGGGAGGCCAGCCCCAGCATTTT.

A note on this clonotype: The germline gene is not matched at one end of the junction; a read error may be the cause. The gene calls are TRBV11-2 and TRBJ1-4, with D maybe TRBD1 (6 bases). CDR3 size: 14 residues. The germline V gene encodes CDR1 SGHAT and CDR2 FQNNGV. The CDR3 sequence is CTSSLDLGGLRLSF. In DNA, the CDR3 is TGTACCAGCAGCTTAGATCTTGGGGGGCTCAGGCTGTCTTTT.

The chain uses TRBV11-3 and TRBJ1-4; possible D gene TRBD1, 6 bases. The CDR3 has 14 amino acids. V was shortened by 5 bases and J by 5 bases, with 12 bases between the two germline ends. Germline CDR1 and CDR2: SGHNT and YENEEA. This chain's CDR3 is CASSRGRTNEKLFF. CDR3 sequence (DNA): TGTGCCAGCAGCCGGGGGCGAACCAATGAAAAACTGTTTTTT.

With respect to this clonotype: One end of the junction does not line up with germline, which may come from a read error. The chain employs TRBV11-2 and TRBJ2-1; 9 bases align to TRBD2. CDR3 length: 17 residues. Per the germline V gene, CDR1 is SGHAT and CDR2 is FQNNGV. CDR3 nucleotide sequence: TGTGCCAGCAGCCCTTATAGCGGGAGTTTCCCCTACACTGAGCAGTTCTTC. As protein: CASSPYSGSFPYTEQFF. Full variable domain (rest looked up from reference TRBV11-2 and TRBJ2-1): EAGVAQSPRYKIIEKRQSVAFWCNPISGHATLYWYQQILGQGPKLLIQFQNNGVVDDSQLPKDRFSAERLKGVDSTLKIQPAKLEDSAVYLCASSPYSGSFPYTEQFFGPGTRLTVL.

This clonotype was observed at least ten times. This sequence joins TRBV5-6 and TRBJ2-5; 7 bases map to TRBD2. Trimming took 5 bases from V and 3 from J; bases not matched to a gene: 1. CDR3 size: 12 residues. The germline V gene encodes CDR1 SGHDT and CDR2 YYEEEE. The CDR3 is CASSLAEETQYF. The CDR3 nucleotides read TGTGCCAGCAGTCTAGCGGAAGAGACCCAGTACTTC.

This clonotype was picked up many times. V is TRBV29-1 and J is TRBJ1-2; no clear D gene. V was clipped by 3 bases and J by 3 bases, with 2 bases between them. The length of the CDR3 is 10 residues. CDR1 and CDR2 (germline): SQVTM, ANQGSEA. Here the CDR3 DNA reads TGCAGCGTTGACCACTATGGCTACACCTTC. This translates into CSVDHYGYTF.

The chain uses TRBV7-3 and TRBJ2-1; 9 bases line up with TRBD2. The trim removed 8 bases at V and 6 bases at J, leaving 11 bases unmatched. From germline, CDR1 is SGHTA and CDR2 FQGTGA. There are 15 residues in the CDR3. The CDR3 bases are TGTGCCAGCCGCTGGACTAGCGTGAAACCCAATGAGCAGTTCTTC. Translated, it gives CASRWTSVKPNEQFF.

CDR3 DNA: TGTGCCAGCAGGCACGATCATGAACAGGGGGATAAGGATCAGTACCAGCATTTT. Translated: CASRHDHEQGDKDQYQHF. V and J are TRBV11-1 and TRBJ1-5, with TRBD1 matching 8 bases. The CDR3 loop spans 18 amino acids. The junction had 25 bases not matched to a gene; V was cut back by 6 bases and J by 12 bases. Germline V CDR1 and CDR2: SGHAT, FQDESV (reference sequence).

About this clonotype itself: An end of the junction differs from the germline gene, which may be a read error. This rearrangement joins TRBV6-5 to TRBJ2-1; the D call may be TRBD1 or TRBD2 (5 bases each). The V gene's germline CDR1 is MNHEY and CDR2 SVGAGI. The CDR3 runs to 16 residues. The CDR3 protein is CASSYSAGTSYSEQFF. The DNA for the CDR3 is TGTGCCAGTAGTTACTCGGCAGGGACCTCGTACAGTGAGCAGTTCTTC.

For this clonotype: Being one base from a much bigger clone, this may be a read error. The chain is built from TRBV5-1 and TRBJ2-7; tentative D call: TRBD2 (5 bases). This CDR3 is 13 amino acids long. CDR1 and CDR2 (germline): SGHRS, YFSETQ. Trimming took 4 bases from V and 3 from J, leaving 11 bases between them. DNA for the CDR3: TGCGCCAGCAGCATGTTGGAGGACTACGAGCAGTACTTC. This encodes CASSMLEDYEQYF.